In its sample, the clone carrying this T cell receptor beta chain was seen a few times. Its antigen is unknown. TCRdb fed the 5' RACE reads into MiXCR, producing one record per CDR3 protein. Of some 350,000 distinct CDR3 sequences in the sample, over 3.5% were seen once. The sample originates from a study of T cells after yellow fever vaccination. General study results and limits: Contamination by abundant bulk-population clonotypes could be present in FACS-sorted repertoires.

The CDR3 covers 14 residues. The ends lost 0 bases at V and 4 bases at J; junction bases unmatched: 4. From germline, CDR1 is DFQATT and CDR2 SNEGSKA (reference sequence). V is TRBV20-1 and J is TRBJ2-5; TRBD1 matches at 8 bases. Source: PBMCs, taken 5 days after the yellow fever booster vaccination. This clonotype originated in a man in his late teens or twenties who received the YFV17D yellow fever vaccine. This CDR3 is CSARDRTGGETQYF. Here the CDR3 DNA reads TGCAGTGCTAGAGATCGAACAGGGGGAGAGACCCAGTACTTC.